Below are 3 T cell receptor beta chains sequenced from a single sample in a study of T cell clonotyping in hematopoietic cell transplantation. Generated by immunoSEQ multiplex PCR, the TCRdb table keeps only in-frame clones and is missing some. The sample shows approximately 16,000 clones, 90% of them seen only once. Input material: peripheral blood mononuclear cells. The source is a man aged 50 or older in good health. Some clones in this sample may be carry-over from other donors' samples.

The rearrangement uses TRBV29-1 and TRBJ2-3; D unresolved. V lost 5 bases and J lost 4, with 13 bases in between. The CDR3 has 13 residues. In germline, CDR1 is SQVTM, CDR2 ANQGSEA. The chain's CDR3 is CSVIRAAADTQYF. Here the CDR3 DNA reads TGCAGCGTTATAAGGGCGGCGGCAGATACGCAGTATTTT.

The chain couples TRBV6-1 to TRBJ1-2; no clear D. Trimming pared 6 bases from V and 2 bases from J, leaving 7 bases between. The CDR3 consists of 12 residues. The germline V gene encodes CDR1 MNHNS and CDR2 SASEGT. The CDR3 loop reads CASRPPNYGYTF. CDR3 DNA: TGTGCCAGCAGACCGCCGAACTATGGCTACACCTTC.

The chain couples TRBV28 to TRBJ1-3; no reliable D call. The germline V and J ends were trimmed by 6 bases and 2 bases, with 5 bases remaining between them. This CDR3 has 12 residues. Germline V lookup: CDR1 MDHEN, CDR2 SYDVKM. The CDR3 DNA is TGTGCCAGCAGAAGACCTGGAAACACCATATATTTT. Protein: CASRRPGNTIYF. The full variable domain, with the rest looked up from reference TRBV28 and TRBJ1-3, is DVKVTQSSRYLVKRTGEKVFLECVQDMDHENMFWYRQDPGLGLRLIYFSYDVKMKEKGDIPEGYSVSREKKERFSLILESASTNQTSMYLCASRRPGNTIYFGEGSWLTVV.